This TCR beta chain was identified during a study of blood T cell repertoires in COVID-19. Background on the study: Material from acute and convalescent COVID-19 was sourced from the United States, Italy and Spain. In each case, the material was cDNA or gDNA derived from T cells, B-cell-depleted T cells, or PBMCs.

Original analysis: Estimated nucleated cell counts came from reference gene primer amplification. Produced via immunoSEQ multiplex PCR; TCRdb's table is partial and in-frame only. For V, J and clone size, that table is used; D and trimming come from the DNA. This sample carries 200,000 to 250,000 clones, approximately 86% of them seen once, and the ten largest clones take 1.6%. Germline assignment: CDR1 MDHEN and CDR2 SYDVKM. V dropped 6 bases and J dropped 3 bases, with 18 bases sitting between them. The CDR3 has 15 residues. This receptor was identified in a woman in her fifties or sixties who had recovered from COVID-19. Source material: peripheral blood. The chain joins TRBV28 to TRBJ2-7, with D unclear. CDR3 loop: CASRQLHITFYEQYF. DNA of the CDR3: TGTGCCAGCAGGCAGTTGCACATCACCTTCTACGAGCAGTACTTC.